This T cell receptor (beta chain) stems from a study of T cell changes during pregnancy in multiple sclerosis. Generated by immunoSEQ multiplex PCR, the TCRdb table keeps only in-frame clones and is missing some. Of tens of thousands of clones listed, 90% are singletons. The CDR3 is 15 amino acids. V was clipped by 4 bases and J by 4 bases; unmatched bases: 7. Germline V gene data show CDR1 as SGHKS and CDR2 as YYEKEE (reference sequence). This sequence originates from a female donor in good health, enrolled as a control in a pregnancy study. Sequencing used peripheral blood, obtained in the first trimester of pregnancy. This chain connects TRBV5-5 to TRBJ1-1; TRBD1 agrees at 10 bases. In DNA form, the CDR3 reads TGTGCCAGCAGCGGGGGGGGACAGGGGAGCACTGAAGCTTTCTTT. Translating it yields CASSGGGQGSTEAFF.